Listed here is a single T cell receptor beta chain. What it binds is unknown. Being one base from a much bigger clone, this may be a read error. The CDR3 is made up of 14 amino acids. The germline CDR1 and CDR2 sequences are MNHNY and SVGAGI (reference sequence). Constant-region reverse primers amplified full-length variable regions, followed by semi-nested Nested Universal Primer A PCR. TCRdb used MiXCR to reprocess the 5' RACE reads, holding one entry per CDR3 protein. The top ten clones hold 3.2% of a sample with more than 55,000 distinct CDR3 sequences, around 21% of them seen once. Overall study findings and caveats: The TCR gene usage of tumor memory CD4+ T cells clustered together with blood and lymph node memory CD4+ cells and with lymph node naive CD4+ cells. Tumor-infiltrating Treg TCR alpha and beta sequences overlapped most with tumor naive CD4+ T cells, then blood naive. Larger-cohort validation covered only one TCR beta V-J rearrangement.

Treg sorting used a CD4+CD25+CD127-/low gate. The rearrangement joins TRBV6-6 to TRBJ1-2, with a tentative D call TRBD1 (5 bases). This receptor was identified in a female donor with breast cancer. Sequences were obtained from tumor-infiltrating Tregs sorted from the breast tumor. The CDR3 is CASSHGAEGYSYTF. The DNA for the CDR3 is TGTGCCAGCAGCCACGGGGCCGAGGGCTATAGCTACACCTTC.